These T cell receptor beta chains were read from a single sample in a study of cytomegalovirus exposure and HLA in healthy donors. Sequenced by immunoSEQ multiplex PCR; TCRdb stores in-frame clones only, minus some. The ten top clones account for about 5%, within a sample of 70,000 or so clones. Sequenced sample: PBMCs. These receptors were obtained from a man in his forties in good health and CMV-seronegative. The CDR3 runs from the conserved cysteine through the conserved F or W. A D gene is named only where the DNA matches it firmly.

d_gene	v_gene	j_gene	CDR3nt	CDR3aa
.	TRBV7-8	TRBJ1-3	TGTGCCAGCAGCTTCCTGGACAGCCAACTCTCTGGAAACACCATATATTTT	CASSFLDSQLSGNTIYF
TRBD1	TRBV10-3	TRBJ1-1	TGTGCCATCAACGGACAGGGTGTGAACACTGAAGCTTTCTTT	CAINGQGVNTEAFF
.	TRBV7-9	TRBJ1-2	TGTGCCAGCAGCTTAGCTGAGAATTTAGACTATGGCTACACCTTC	CASSLAENLDYGYTF
TRBD2	TRBV5-4	TRBJ2-5	TGTGCCAGCAGCTGGCGGGGGGCCCGAGAGACCCAGTACTTC	CASSWRGARETQYF
.	TRBV7-9	TRBJ2-7	TGTGCCAGCAGCTTCGCAGATTACGAGCAGTACTTC	CASSFADYEQYF
TRBD1	TRBV2	TRBJ1-5	TGTGCCAGCAGGGCCGGGGACAGGGGGAACAATCAGCCCCAGCATTTT	CASRAGDRGNNQPQHF
TRBD1	TRBV9	TRBJ1-6	TGTGCCAGCAGCGAGGGCCAGATAAGAACAGGGGGAGGCTCACCCCTCCACTTT	CASSEGQIRTGGGSPLHF
TRBD1	TRBV6-1	TRBJ2-7	TGTGCCAGCAGTAGCATCGACAGGGGCTCCTACGAGCAGTACTTC	CASSSIDRGSYEQYF
TRBD1	TRBV7-2	TRBJ1-5	TGTGCCAGCAGCTCGACAGGGTACGGTCAGCCCCAGCATTTT	CASSSTGYGQPQHF
TRBD1	TRBV27	TRBJ1-4	TGTGCCAGCAGCCACGGACAGGGTTTGAGTGAAAAACTGTTTTTT	CASSHGQGLSEKLFF
TRBD1	TRBV30	TRBJ2-3	TGTGCCTGGAGTCCGGGACAGAGCACAGATACGCAGTATTTT	CAWSPGQSTDTQYF
.	TRBV7-9	TRBJ1-4	TGTGCCAGCAGCCCATCGCCGCAGGGAACTAATGAAAAACTGTTTTTT	CASSPSPQGTNEKLFF
.	TRBV4-2	TRBJ1-2	TGTGCCAGCAGCCAAGATAGAACAGGCGGCTTGGATACCTTC	CASSQDRTGGLDTF
.	TRBV7-2	TRBJ2-5	TGTGCCAGCAGCTTCGCAGGGGCCCAAGAGACCCAGTACTTC	CASSFAGAQETQYF
.	TRBV6-5	TRBJ2-3	TGTGCCAGCAGCCGGGAACCCAACACAGATACGCAGTATTTT	CASSREPNTDTQYF
TRBD1	TRBV19	TRBJ1-2	TGTGCCTCCCTGAGAGGCAGGGGGCATGATGGCTACACCTTC	CASLRGRGHDGYTF
TRBD1	TRBV2	TRBJ2-7	TGTGCCAGCAGTGTACAGGGGCTCTCCTACGAGCAGTACTTC	CASSVQGLSYEQYF
.	TRBV29-1	TRBJ2-5	TGCAGCGTTGAAGGGGGAAGGGGGGGGGAGACCCAGTACTTC	CSVEGGRGGETQYF
.	TRBV4-1	TRBJ2-1	TGCGCCAGCAGCCAAGTAGGCTGGCAGGAGGAAAATGAGCAGTTCTTC	CASSQVGWQEENEQFF
TRBD2	TRBV7-2	TRBJ2-1	TGTGCCAGCAGGGCTAGCGGGGGGGCTTACAATGAGCAGTTCTTC	CASRASGGAYNEQFF
.	TRBV5-6	TRBJ2-7	TGTGCCAGCAGCCCCACAGGGTACCACGAGCAGTACTTC	CASSPTGYHEQYF
.	TRBV4-2	TRBJ2-3	TGTGCCAGCAGCCAAGATAGCAAGGGGAACACAGATACGCAGTATTTT	CASSQDSKGNTDTQYF
TRBD2	TRBV11-3	TRBJ2-1	TGTGCCAGCAGCCCGGGACTAGCGGGAGTCTACAATGAGCAGTTCTTC	CASSPGLAGVYNEQFF
.	TRBV5-1	TRBJ2-7	TGCGCCAGCAGCTTGAACGGCGGTACCTACGAGCAGTACTTC	CASSLNGGTYEQYF
TRBD1	TRBV5-1	TRBJ1-2	TGCGCCAGCAGCCTCCCCCATGGGACAGGGGACTTCGCTAACTATGGCTACACCTTC	CASSLPHGTGDFANYGYTF
.	TRBV7-2	TRBJ2-5	TGTGCCAGCAGCCCCTTGGAGACCCAGTACTTC	CASSPLETQYF
TRBD1	TRBV2	TRBJ2-7	TGTGCCAGCAGTGAGGGACAGGGGGGGGTCTACGAGCAGTACTTC	CASSEGQGGVYEQYF